The entry below gives a single TCR beta chain sequence along with its context. Data came from immunoSEQ multiplex PCR; TCRdb stores just in-frame clones and leaves some out. The data hold some 700,000 clones, with over 75% observed a single time. This sample is part of a study of shared T cell receptors in the human thymus. Germline values: CDR1 MNHEY, CDR2 SVGAGI. The CDR3 is made up of 15 amino acids. After removal of 6 bases from V and 0 bases from J, the junction contained 2 bases not matched to a gene. These same records also appear under a second study, on human thymus T cells. From that report: Having surgery to correct congenital heart defects, healthy Finnish infants acted as the donors. Thymus tissue was removed during corrective cardiac surgery. Thymic and blood repertoires appeared to carry a bias in their V and J gene usage. Reports from related research described highly overlapping thymic repertoires among unrelated individuals.

Sequencing was performed on thymocytes. The chain carries TRBV6-5 and TRBJ2-3; TRBD2 matches 11 bases. The receptor's source is a boy younger than two with a congenital heart defect. The CDR3 coding sequence is TGTGCCAGCAGGCGGACTAGCGGGAGCACAGATACGCAGTATTTT. Protein sequence: CASRRTSGSTDTQYF.